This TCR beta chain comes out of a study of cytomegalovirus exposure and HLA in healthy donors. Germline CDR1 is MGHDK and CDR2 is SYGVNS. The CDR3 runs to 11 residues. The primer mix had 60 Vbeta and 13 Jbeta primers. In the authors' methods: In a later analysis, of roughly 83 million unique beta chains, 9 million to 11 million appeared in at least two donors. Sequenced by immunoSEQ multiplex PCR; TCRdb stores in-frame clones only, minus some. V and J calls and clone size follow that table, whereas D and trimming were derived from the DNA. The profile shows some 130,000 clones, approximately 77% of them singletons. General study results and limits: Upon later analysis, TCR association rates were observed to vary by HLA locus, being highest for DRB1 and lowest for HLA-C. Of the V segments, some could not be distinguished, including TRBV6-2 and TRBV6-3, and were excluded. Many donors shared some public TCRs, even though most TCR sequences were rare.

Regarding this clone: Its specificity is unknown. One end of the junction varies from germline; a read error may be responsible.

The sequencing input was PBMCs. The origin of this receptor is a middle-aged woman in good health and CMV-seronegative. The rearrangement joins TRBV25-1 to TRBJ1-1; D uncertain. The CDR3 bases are TGTGCCAGCAGTGCCAACATTGAAGCTTTCTTT. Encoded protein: CASSANIEAFF. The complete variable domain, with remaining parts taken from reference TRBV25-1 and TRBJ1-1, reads EADIYQTPRYLVIGTGKKITLECSQTMGHDKMYWYQQDPGMELHLIHYSYGVNSTEKGDLSSESTVSRIRTEHFPLTLESARPSHTSQYLCASSANIEAFFGQGTRLTVV.